What follows are 25 T cell receptor beta chains derived from one specimen sequenced in a study of blood T cell repertoires in COVID-19. The assay was immunoSEQ multiplex PCR, and TCRdb's table has in-frame clones only and misses some. This table has some 150,000 clones, roughly four fifths appearing once. Sequenced input: peripheral blood. All receptors come from a woman older than 75 with active or convalescent COVID-19.

The V call is TRBV30, the J call TRBJ1-6, with D maybe TRBD1 (5 bases). Trimming took off 3 bases at V and 7 bases at J, with 10 bases between the two ends. Germline loops: CDR1 GTSNPN, CDR2 SVGIG (reference sequence). This CDR3 region has 13 residues. The DNA of the CDR3 is TGTGCCTGGAGGGAGGGGCCAAATTCACCCCTCCACTTT. This encodes CAWREGPNSPLHF.

V and J are TRBV7-9 and TRBJ2-7, with a possible D match to TRBD1 (5 bases). The CDR3 is made up of 14 amino acids. V was cut by 3 bases and J by 4 bases, with 13 bases left in between. From germline, CDR1 is SEHNR and CDR2 FQNEAQ (reference sequence). CDR3 sequence (DNA): TGTGCCAGCAGCTTGGGGCAGGACCAATACGAGCAGTACTTC. The encoded protein is CASSLGQDQYEQYF.

This clone appeared a single time. In nucleotides, the CDR3 is TGTGCCAGCAGTACCACCCGGGGGGTTTCCTACGAGCAGTACTTC. This sequence encodes CASSTTRGVSYEQYF. The J gene is TRBJ2-7, the V gene TRBV28, with 7 bases lining up with TRBD2. Trimming cost V 5 bases and J 1 base; bases outside gene matches: 8. This CDR3 region has 15 residues. CDR1 is MDHEN and CDR2 is SYDVKM in the germline V gene. The variable domain in full, completed from reference TRBV28 and TRBJ2-7, reads DVKVTQSSRYLVKRTGEKVFLECVQDMDHENMFWYRQDPGLGLRLIYFSYDVKMKEKGDIPEGYSVSREKKERFSLILESASTNQTSMYLCASSTTRGVSYEQYFGPGTRLTVT.

This chain uses TRBV5-8 with TRBJ2-7; 8 nucleotides agree with TRBD1. The CDR3 has 14 residues. Losses at the gene ends were 0 bases for V and 4 bases for J; bases not matched to a gene: 3. Germline V CDR1 and CDR2: SGHTS, YDEGEE. The CDR3 DNA reads as TGTGCCAGCAGCTTGGGGACAGGGTTTTACGAGCAGTACTTC. This encodes CASSLGTGFYEQYF.

The chain links TRBV29-1 to TRBJ2-7; 7 nucleotides agree with TRBD1. Trimming at V came to 4 bases and at J to 3 bases, leaving 3 bases not matched to a gene. Germline CDR1 and CDR2: SQVTM and ANQGSEA. The CDR3 is 12 residues long. As DNA, the CDR3 is TGCAGCGTTGTGACAGGGAGCTACGAGCAGTACTTC. Translating gives CSVVTGSYEQYF.

V and J are TRBV30 and TRBJ1-4; D unresolved. CDR3 size: 14 residues. Germline V gene sequence: CDR1 GTSNPN, CDR2 SVGIG (reference sequence). Trimming took off 2 bases at V and 3 bases at J, with 10 bases between the two ends. The DNA of the CDR3 is TGTGCCTGGAGTATTGGCAGATCTAATGAAAAACTGTTTTTT. This translates into CAWSIGRSNEKLFF.

This chain links TRBV18 with TRBJ2-1; TRBD2 agrees at 8 bases. The CDR3 consists of 19 residues. CDR1 and CDR2 (germline): KGHSH, LQKENI. Trimming took 1 base from V and 6 from J; bases not matched to a gene: 17. The CDR3 DNA is TGTGCCAGCTCACCACTACCAAACTTCAGCGGGGGTCTCATCAATGAGCAGTTCTTC. Its protein product is CASSPLPNFSGGLINEQFF.

In its sample, this clone was seen a few times. The chain is built from TRBV3-1 (or the pseudogene TRBV3-2) and TRBJ2-1, with 16 bases fitting TRBD2. Germline CDR1 and CDR2: LGHDT and YNNKEL (reference sequence). The CDR3 has 17 amino acids. The junction had 0 bases not matched to a gene; V was cut back by 0 bases and J by 4 bases. CDR3 protein: CASSQEGLAGGYNEQFF. CDR3 coding DNA: TGTGCCAGCAGCCAAGAGGGACTAGCGGGGGGGTACAATGAGCAGTTCTTC.

The V gene is TRBV19, the J gene TRBJ2-2, with 7 nucleotides matching TRBD1. Unmatched junction bases numbered 6, after V lost 4 bases and J lost 4 bases. This CDR3 has 15 amino acids. Germline-derived CDR1 and CDR2 are LNHDA and SQIVND (reference sequence). This CDR3 reads CASSNIQGLTGELFF. CDR3 sequence (DNA): TGTGCCAGTAGTAACATACAGGGGCTCACCGGGGAGCTGTTTTTT.

This chain links TRBV2 with TRBJ1-4, with TRBD1 matching over 8 bases. From germline, CDR1 is SNHLY and CDR2 FYNNEI. The CDR3 contains 19 residues. With 6 bases clipped from V and 0 bases from J, the junction kept 15 bases outside the gene matches. CDR3 coding DNA: TGTGCCAGCAGGGACGGGACCGTAGGACAGGGTGCAACTAATGAAAAACTGTTTTTT. Amino acid sequence: CASRDGTVGQGATNEKLFF. The whole variable domain, filled in from reference TRBV2 and TRBJ1-4, reads EPEVTQTPSHQVTQMGQEVILRCVPISNHLYFYWYRQILGQKVEFLVSFYNNEISEKSEIFDDQFSVERPDGSNFTLKIRSTKLEDSAMYFCASRDGTVGQGATNEKLFFGSGTQLSVL.

The gene calls are TRBV15 and TRBJ2-6, with D possibly being TRBD1 (6 bases). The germline V gene has CDR1 LNHNV and CDR2 YYDKDF (reference sequence). The CDR3 length is 18 residues. V lost 1 base, J lost 1 base, and 14 bases lay in between. DNA of the CDR3: TGTGCCACCAGCAGAGCTAACAGGGCGATTTCTGGGGCCAACGTCCTGACTTTC. Translating gives CATSRANRAISGANVLTF.

This chain connects TRBV6-1 to TRBJ1-5; the D is unclear. CDR3 length: 13 residues. Germline lookup yields CDR1 MNHNS and CDR2 SASEGT. V was cut by 3 bases and J by 7 bases, with 10 bases left in between. CDR3 in DNA: TGTGCCAGCAGTGAGATAGGTAGCCAGCCCCAGCATTTT. This sequence encodes CASSEIGSQPQHF.

The count of this clone is one. The rearrangement joins TRBV5-1 to TRBJ2-3; no clear D gene. This CDR3 is 13 amino acids long. The V gene's germline CDR1 is SGHRS and CDR2 YFSETQ. The V end was cut by 4 bases, the J end by 3 bases, with 9 bases between. The CDR3 DNA follows: TGCGCCAGCAGCAAAACAACGACAGATACGCAGTATTTT. Its translation is CASSKTTTDTQYF.

The genes are TRBV30 and TRBJ2-7; 10 bases fit TRBD2. V lost 2 bases to trimming and J lost 5 bases; unmatched junction nucleotides: 6. CDR3 length: 14 amino acids. Germline CDR1 and CDR2: GTSNPN and SVGIG (reference sequence). In DNA, the CDR3 is TGTGCCTGGAGTCCGGGACTAGCGATAAACGAGCAGTACTTC. This translates into CAWSPGLAINEQYF.

Details on this clone: This is likely an artifact of a read error, given a far larger clone one base away. This CDR3 is also generated by other DNA sequences in the sample. The genes are TRBV7-8 and TRBJ1-5; no definite D call. CDR1 and CDR2 from the germline V gene are SGHVS and FQNEAQ. The V end lost 5 bases, the J end lost 10 bases, and 15 bases lay between the germline ends. CDR3 length: 13 residues. CDR3 nucleotide sequence: TGTGCCAGCAGCGAAGGGAGGACTCAACCCCAGCATTTT. Amino acids: CASSEGRTQPQHF.

The chain links TRBV21-1 to TRBJ2-3; TRBD2, as called in the table, went unchecked against the DNA. TRBV21-1 has pseudogene status. The CDR3 is 17 residues long. CDR3 sequence (DNA): TGTGCCAGCAGCAGACTAGCGGGGGGTGGGAGTACAGATACGCAGTATTTT. Residues: CASSRLAGGGSTDTQYF.

This chain connects TRBV3-1 (or the pseudogene TRBV3-2) to TRBJ2-5; no reliable D call. Germline assignment: CDR1 LGHDT and CDR2 YNNKEL (reference sequence). The ends were cut back, 4 bases at V and 5 bases at J, with 14 bases in the middle. CDR3 size: 14 residues. The CDR3 DNA reads as TGTGCCAGCAGCCCCCTAGTTAGGCAGGAGACCCAGTACTTC. It encodes CASSPLVRQETQYF.

The chain has TRBV6-6 and TRBJ2-7; TRBD2 matches 8 bases. After removal of 6 bases from V and 7 bases from J, the junction contained 17 bases not matched to a gene. The CDR3 runs to 16 residues. CDR1 and CDR2 from the germline V gene are MNHNY and SVGAGI (reference sequence). CDR3 sequence (DNA): TGTGCCAGCAGCTTAAGCCTCGGGGGGGCCCCGCGGGAGCAGTACTTC. It translates to CASSLSLGGAPREQYF.

The genes are TRBV3-1 (or the pseudogene TRBV3-2) and TRBJ1-6; D possibly corresponds to TRBD1 (6 bases). CDR1 LGHDT and CDR2 YNNKEL come from the germline V gene (reference sequence). This CDR3 has 17 amino acids. V shed 1 base and J shed 2 bases, with 12 bases lying between them. For the CDR3, the DNA is TGTGCCAGCAGCCAAGGGTCCCAGGGGACCTATAATTCACCCCTCCACTTT. Encoded protein: CASSQGSQGTYNSPLHF.

The chain links TRBV19 to TRBJ2-7; a weak D match, TRBD2 (6 bases). From germline, CDR1 is LNHDA and CDR2 SQIVND (reference sequence). V lost 5 bases to trimming and J lost 6 bases, with 20 bases between them. The CDR3 has 15 amino acids. For the CDR3, the DNA is TGTGCCAGTAGTCCCCAGGGACTCCTCTCCGGCGAGCAGTACTTC. This encodes CASSPQGLLSGEQYF.

This chain joins TRBV3-1 (or the pseudogene TRBV3-2) and TRBJ1-4; 7 positions match TRBD1. Per the germline V gene, CDR1 is LGHDT and CDR2 is YNNKEL (reference sequence). J was trimmed by 13 bases and V by 3 bases; bases with no gene match: 5. The CDR3 runs to 12 residues. The CDR3 region is CASSQTTGRLFF. The CDR3 DNA reads as TGTGCCAGCAGCCAGACGACAGGGCGACTGTTTTTT.

This clone was observed once. This chain uses TRBV16 with TRBJ2-6; D possibly corresponds to TRBD2 (5 bases). The CDR3 consists of 18 residues. V gave up 0 bases and J gave up 0 bases, with 12 bases separating them. In germline, CDR1 is KGHSY, CDR2 FQNENV. In DNA, the CDR3 is TGTGCCAGCAGCCAATCTGGAGGATGGGCCTCTGGGGCCAACGTCCTGACTTTC. Encoded protein: CASSQSGGWASGANVLTF.

This clone was found many times. The chain joins TRBV7-9 to TRBJ1-5; D is ambiguous. The germline V gene encodes CDR1 SEHNR and CDR2 FQNEAQ (reference sequence). The CDR3 spans 17 residues. Trimming took off 3 bases at V and 0 bases at J, with 15 bases between the two ends. CDR3 region: CASSLFPGRTSNQPQHF. The CDR3 DNA is TGTGCCAGCAGCTTGTTTCCGGGGAGAACTAGCAATCAGCCCCAGCATTTT.

This clone was observed a few times. The chain's CDR3 is CASSLTPVQGTWELFF. CDR3 bases: TGTGCCAGCAGTTTAACCCCGGTTCAGGGGACCTGGGAGCTGTTTTTT. The chain employs TRBV27 and TRBJ2-2, with D possibly being TRBD1 (6 bases). CDR3 length: 16 residues. Between the trimmed V and J ends, which lost 2 bases and 9 bases, there was a span of 19 bases. Germline V lookup: CDR1 MNHEY, CDR2 SMNVEV (reference sequence).

The genes are TRBV4-2 and TRBJ1-1; tentatively, D is TRBD1 (5 bases). The length of the CDR3 is 12 residues. The germline V gene has CDR1 LGHNA and CDR2 YNFKEQ. V was pared by 5 bases and J by 2 bases, with 6 bases between. CDR3 nucleotides: TGTGCCAGCAGCACAGGAAACACTGAAGCTTTCTTT. This codes for CASSTGNTEAFF.